This T cell receptor (beta chain) was obtained from a study of response to subunit inactivated influenza vaccine. TCRdb fed the RT-PCR reads into MiXCR, producing one record per CDR3 protein. The table has around 790,000 distinct CDR3 sequences, over 20% seen once. Trimming took 4 bases from V and 3 from J; bases not matched to a gene: 6. CDR3 size: 15 residues. The TCR was taken from a man over 45 who received an inactivated influenza vaccine. The chain is built from TRBV12-3 or TRBV12-4 and TRBJ2-5; the match to TRBD1 covers 9 bases. Sequenced material: PBMCs from blood, taken roughly 5 days after vaccination. DNA for the CDR3: TGTGCCAGCAGTTACCAACGGACAGGGGAAGAGACCCAGTACTTC. The encoded protein is CASSYQRTGEETQYF.